This entry features one T cell receptor (beta chain) sequence. This clonotype was seen a few times. Its antigen is not yet known. No qualities accompany the bases; no much larger clone lies one base away. The data belong to a study of T cells after yellow fever vaccination (dated by TCRdb to between 2019 and 2020). Study-level background: Libraries from fractions with low cell numbers were prepared with the SMART-Seq v4 Ultra Low Input RNA kit. Blood was collected at multiple timepoints before and after primary and secondary immunization, and bulk PBMC replicates and cell subsets were isolated. To follow T-cell clones before and after both primary and booster YFV17D yellow fever vaccination, bulk TCR alpha and beta repertoires underwent longitudinal sequencing. Two healthy male donors, one aged 18 to 30 and one aged 30 to 40 years, made up the cohort.

TCR cDNA was made using 5'RACE template switching, a step that added a universal primer site and unique molecular identifiers. cDNA synthesis was primed from both the TCR alpha and TCR beta constant segments. Library amplification used two PCR steps, and the second PCR step added sample barcodes and sequencing adapters. Sequencing of libraries was done on Illumina HiSeq 2500 (2x100 bp) or NovaSeq (2x150 bp). In the authors' own workflow: MIGEC was used to demultiplex reads and collapse the reads into UMI consensus sequences, and MiXCR was used for V(D)J alignment. Vaccine-responding clonotypes were defined with edgeR using replicate PBMC samples, requiring FDR below 0.01 and a log2 fold change above 5 up to day 15. CD4 or CD8 identity was assigned to each bulk clonotype according to whether the clonotype was present at higher abundance in the sequenced CD4 repertoire or the sequenced CD8 repertoire. In-frame beta chains were kept once TCRdb had trimmed the public reads at Q25 with fastp and called clones with MiXCR. Each entry merges the rows of one CDR3 protein and shows their most common DNA and genes. The V and J calls and clone size come from TCRdb's table, not from the authors' own analysis. The sample has around 340,000 distinct CDR3 sequences on record, 8.7% of them singletons. In total, the top ten clones hold more than 15% of the sample.

Study-wide findings and limitations: After the booster, most of the clones that had expanded following primary vaccination were detected again (around 97% of CD4 and 85% to 90% of CD8), which suggests that memory was broadly maintained. Only a couple of donors were included in the study, so the extent to which the findings can be generalized is limited. A small share of clonotypes was detected in both CD4 and CD8 compartments, with the overlap likely arising from convergent recombination. Computational filtering was required because FACS-sorted repertoires could contain abundant contaminating clonotypes from the bulk population. Compared with the primary T-cell response, the secondary T-cell response was weaker but faster, peaking on day 5 rather than day 15.

Read against the paper, the sample's treatment or condition label means: live attenuated yellow fever vaccine strain. At each blood-draw timepoint, two biological replicates of bulk PBMCs were collected. A standard Ficoll-Paque protocol was used to isolate PBMCs from peripheral blood. TriZol was used to extract RNA from bulk PBMCs, CD4 and CD8 fractions, and dextramer-positive and dextramer-negative fractions. Based on the germline V gene, the CDR1 and CDR2 sequences are KGHDR and SFDVKD. Inclusive of the bounding cysteine and phenylalanine, the CDR3 is 17 residues long. Only the CDR3 DNA stays, 51 bases, in frame from base 1. Germline trimming: 9 bases from V, 0 bases from J; junction bases outside gene matches: 12.

Here the chain combines TRBV24-1 and TRBJ2-3, with 9 bases matching TRBD1. This receptor was taken from a man younger than 35 who received the YFV17D yellow fever vaccine. This sample comprised PBMCs, obtained on the day of the first yellow fever vaccination. The base sequence is TGTGCCACCCAACCGGGACAGGGTCGCCGGAGCACAGATACGCAGTATTTT. Protein translation: CATQPGQGRRSTDTQYF.